Listed below are T cell receptor beta chains from one sample, sequenced in a study of cytomegalovirus exposure and HLA in healthy donors. Libraries were prepared by immunoSEQ multiplex PCR; TCRdb keeps only in-frame clonotypes and omits some of them. The sample table includes approximately 50,000 clones. The sample taken for sequencing was PBMCs. The receptor source for this set is a female donor in good health and CMV-seronegative. The CDR3 runs from the conserved cysteine through the conserved F or W. Each record gives: J gene, D gene, V gene, CDR3 DNA, CDR3 protein. D genes are given only for firm matches.

TRBJ2-7 | . | TRBV7-6 | TGTGCCAGCAGCTTAGAGTGGACTAAGAACTACGAGCAGTACTTC | CASSLEWTKNYEQYF
TRBJ1-4 | . | TRBV19 | TGTGCCAGTAGTTGGGCGGGTAATGAAAAACTGTTTTTT | CASSWAGNEKLFF
TRBJ2-3 | TRBD1 | TRBV9 | TGTGCCAGCAGCGTTGGGGACAGGGGAATGCATACGCAGTATTTT | CASSVGDRGMHTQYF
TRBJ2-3 | . | TRBV9 | TGTGCCAGCAGCGACCTAGCGAGCACAGATACGCAGTATTTT | CASSDLASTDTQYF
TRBJ2-7 | . | TRBV18 | TGTGCCAGCTCACCAAAACAGGGAAACGAGCAGTACTTC | CASSPKQGNEQYF
TRBJ2-1 | TRBD2 | TRBV11-2 | TGTGCCAGCAGCTTGACTAGCGGGCGAAACAATGAGCAGTTCTTC | CASSLTSGRNNEQFF
TRBJ1-4 | . | TRBV19 | TGTGCCAGTAGCCCCGGGAGGGAGAGCGAAAAACTGTTTTTT | CASSPGRESEKLFF
TRBJ1-2 | . | TRBV4-3 | TGCGCCAGCAGCCAAGATCGCGTTACTAACTATGGCTACACCTTC | CASSQDRVTNYGYTF
TRBJ2-1 | . | TRBV6-6 | TGTGCCAGCAGTTACAAACGACAGGCCGACAATGAGCAGTTCTTC | CASSYKRQADNEQFF
TRBJ2-7 | TRBD1 | TRBV29-1 | TGCAGCGTCGACCCCGGGACAGGGACCTACGAGCAGTACTTC | CSVDPGTGTYEQYF